The sequence of this T cell receptor (beta chain) was determined in a study of radiation and T cells in renal cell carcinoma. General study results and limits: Top tumor clonotypes rose in blood 2 weeks post-radiation, then contracted.

Clones were read by immunoSEQ multiplex PCR, and TCRdb kept only the in-frame ones, dropping some. The repertoire has roughly 100,000 clones, more than 65% of them found once; the top ten carry 7.2%. Trimming removed 4 bases from V and 4 bases from J; junction bases left unmatched: 4. CDR1 and CDR2 (germline): SGDLS, YYNGEE. The CDR3 covers 13 residues. This clone has a handful of counts. No antigen is known for it. Time point in this sample: blood 4 weeks post-SBRT, at nephrectomy. Indicated treatment: 15 Gy SBRT to primary tumor, nephrectomy 4 weeks later. This clonotype originated in a man aged 55 to 70 with renal cell carcinoma. This chain links TRBV9 with TRBJ1-1, with 7 bases lining up with TRBD1. The sequenced sample was blood, obtained from a patient whose treatment included radiotherapy and nephrectomy. This CDR3 is CASSLQGGTEAFF. The CDR3 DNA reads TGTGCCAGCAGCCTCCAGGGGGGCACTGAAGCTTTCTTT.